This T cell receptor (beta chain) was retrieved from a study of cytomegalovirus exposure and HLA in healthy donors. In the study overall: Early released data had tens of millions of unique TCRs, all coming from HLA-typed donors.

The PCR had 60 Vbeta and 13 Jbeta primers. This table comes from immunoSEQ multiplex PCR, and its TCRdb copy is limited to in-frame clones, with some not included. The profile shows about 120,000 clones, 70% to 80% of them singletons. The V segment lost 8 bases and the J segment 1 base; nucleotides outside the gene matches: 13. Germline V gives CDR1 WSHSY, CDR2 SAAADI. The CDR3 contains 16 residues. Details on this clone: Antigen specificity is unknown.

General study findings and limits: Across donors, presence/absence analyses took sequencing depth to be roughly uniform. Excluded were some V segments that proved indistinguishable, including TRBV6-2 and TRBV6-3.

The chain has TRBV10-2 and TRBJ1-1; the match to TRBD1 covers 7 bases. This receptor was obtained from a female donor in good health and CMV-seronegative. The sample was PBMCs. CDR3 DNA sequence: TGCGCCAGCGCATATAACCGGACAGGCCCGAACACTGAAGCTTTCTTT. It specifies CASAYNRTGPNTEAFF.